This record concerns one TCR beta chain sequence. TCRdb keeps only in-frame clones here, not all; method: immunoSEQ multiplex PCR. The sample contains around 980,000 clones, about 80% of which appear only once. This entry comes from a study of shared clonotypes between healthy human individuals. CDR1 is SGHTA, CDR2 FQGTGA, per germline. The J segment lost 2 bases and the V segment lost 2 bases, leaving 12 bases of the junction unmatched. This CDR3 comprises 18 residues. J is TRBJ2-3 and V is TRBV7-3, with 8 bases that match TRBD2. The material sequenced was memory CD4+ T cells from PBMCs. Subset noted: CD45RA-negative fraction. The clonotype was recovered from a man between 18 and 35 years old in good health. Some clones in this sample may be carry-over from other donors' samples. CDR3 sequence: CASSLRGRLATFTDTQYF. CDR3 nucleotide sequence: TGTGCCAGCAGCTTACGGGGTAGACTAGCGACCTTCACAGATACGCAGTATTTT.